Shown below are 9 T cell receptor beta chains from a single sample sequenced in a study of cytomegalovirus exposure and HLA in healthy donors. 13 Jbeta primers and 60 Vbeta primers were used for the PCR. Clones were read by immunoSEQ multiplex PCR, and TCRdb kept only the in-frame ones, dropping some. The sample consists of about 160,000 clones, 75% to 80% of them appearing once. The specimen sequenced was PBMCs. The receptors come from a woman aged 45-60 years in good health and CMV-seropositive.

The V gene is TRBV5-6, the J gene TRBJ2-7, with a tentative D call TRBD1 (6 bases). The CDR3 covers 14 residues. Trimming removed 2 bases at V and 0 bases at J, with 9 bases between. The V gene's germline CDR1 is SGHDT and CDR2 YYEEEE. The CDR3 loop is CASSLRDISYEQYF. The CDR3 nucleotides are TGTGCCAGCAGCTTAAGGGACATCTCCTACGAGCAGTACTTC.

This chain connects TRBV6-5 to TRBJ2-1; 8 nucleotides agree with TRBD1. Germline V gene data show CDR1 as MNHEY and CDR2 as SVGAGI. V gave up 6 bases and J gave up 5 bases; unmatched junction bases: 3. This CDR3 region has 13 residues. Here the CDR3 reads CASSHRGNNEQFF. In DNA form, the CDR3 reads TGTGCCAGCAGCCACAGGGGGAACAATGAGCAGTTCTTC.

The CDR3 loop reads CASSPGGNTEAFF. CDR3 nucleotide sequence: TGTGCCAGCAGCCCCGGGGGGAACACTGAAGCTTTCTTT. The chain recombines TRBV7-2 with TRBJ1-1; D may be TRBD1 (5 bases). CDR1 SGHTA and CDR2 FQGNSA come from the germline V gene. The CDR3 consists of 13 residues. Trimming pared 5 bases from V and 1 base from J, leaving 8 bases between.

This chain connects TRBV28 to TRBJ2-7; D may be TRBD1 (6 bases). Trimming pared 7 bases from V and 4 bases from J, leaving 20 bases between. This CDR3 has 15 amino acids. Germline CDR1 is MDHEN and CDR2 is SYDVKM. CDR3 DNA sequence: TGTGCCAGCAACGTAGGGGGTCGGCCACCTTACGAGCAGTACTTC. Amino acid sequence: CASNVGGRPPYEQYF.

CDR3 in DNA: TGTGCCAGTAGTACCCTGGACAGGGGGCGGTTTACTCCCCAGCATTTT. It specifies CASSTLDRGRFTPQHF. V usage is TRBV19 and J usage is TRBJ1-5, with 11 nucleotides matching TRBD1. The germline V gene has CDR1 LNHDA and CDR2 SQIVND (reference sequence). This CDR3 spans 16 amino acids. V gave up 4 bases and J gave up 10 bases; unmatched junction bases: 12.

The rearrangement joins TRBV18 to TRBJ2-7; 7 bases fit TRBD1. In germline, CDR1 is KGHSH, CDR2 LQKENI. The V segment lost 3 bases and the J segment 6 bases; nucleotides outside the gene matches: 8. The CDR3 length is 14 residues. This chain's CDR3 is CASSPTGTVSEQYF. The CDR3 region has the DNA TGTGCCAGCTCACCCACCGGGACAGTCAGCGAGCAGTACTTC. Full variable domain (rest looked up from reference TRBV18 and TRBJ2-7): NAGVMQNPRHLVRRRGQEARLRCSPMKGHSHVYWYRQLPEEGLKFMVYLQKENIIDESGMPKERFSAEFPKEGPSILRIQQVVRGDSAAYFCASSPTGTVSEQYFGPGTRLTVT.

The V gene is TRBV25-1, the J gene TRBJ2-2, with D possibly being TRBD1 (6 bases). The CDR3 runs to 14 residues. V was trimmed by 6 bases and J by 6 bases, leaving 14 bases between them. The V gene's germline CDR1 is MGHDK and CDR2 SYGVNS. The DNA of the CDR3 is TGTGCCAGCAGCGTACAGGGAGTAGCCGGGGAGCTGTTTTTT. This encodes CASSVQGVAGELFF.

The gene calls are TRBV7-2 and TRBJ1-1, with TRBD1 as a possible D gene (5 bases). Germline V gives CDR1 SGHTA, CDR2 FQGNSA. The CDR3 loop spans 14 amino acids. V was pared by 3 bases and J by 3 bases, with 11 bases between. CDR3 DNA: TGTGCCAGCAGCTTCTCAGGGTTTGACACTGAAGCTTTCTTT. It codes for CASSFSGFDTEAFF.

The chain combines TRBV13 with TRBJ2-7; tentatively, D is TRBD2 (6 bases). V gave up 4 bases and J gave up 4 bases, with 14 bases separating them. CDR3 length: 14 residues. Germline CDR1 reads PRHDT; CDR2 reads FYEKMQ (reference sequence). CDR3 in DNA: TGTGCCAGCAGCTCGGGAGAATCCCAATACGAGCAGTACTTC. It yields the protein CASSSGESQYEQYF.